This passage covers 3 T cell receptor beta chains from one sample sequenced in a study of post-analysis software for immune sequencing data. Overall study findings and caveats: Comparison of patients with controls showed five TRBV segments more frequent in patients, TRBV5-6, TRBV5-1 and TRBV20-1 among them.

The library was made from cDNA and included unique molecular identifiers. TCRdb analysed the PCR reads with MiXCR anew, one entry per CDR3 protein. This table holds hundreds of thousands of distinct CDR3 sequences, over 35% found once. Which antigens these TCRs recognize remains unknown. Specimen: blood. Receptor source: a girl under 18 with multiple sclerosis.

The CDR3 DNA is TGCAGCGTTCTTATCAGGGGCTCCTACGAGCAGTACTTC. It specifies CSVLIRGSYEQYF. The chain links TRBV29-1 to TRBJ2-7, with a tentative D call TRBD1 (6 bases). CDR1 SQVTM and CDR2 ANQGSEA come from the germline V gene. The CDR3 runs 13 residues. V dropped 5 bases and J dropped 0 bases, with 11 bases sitting between them.

V gene TRBV25-1 combines with J gene TRBJ2-5; D is unresolved. Per germline, CDR1 MGHDK and CDR2 SYGVNS. This CDR3 region has 12 residues. Trimming took off 2 bases at V and 5 bases at J, with 6 bases between the two ends. This CDR3 is CASSEVLETQYF. In DNA, the CDR3 is TGTGCCAGCAGTGAAGTGTTGGAGACCCAGTACTTC.

The chain is built from TRBV7-2 and TRBJ1-5; D is uncertain. CDR3 length: 14 amino acids. Germline V gives CDR1 SGHTA, CDR2 FQGNSA. V lost 5 bases, J lost 2 bases, and 10 bases lay in between. CDR3 bases: TGTGCCAGCAGCCCCTCGGGCGGCAATCAGCCCCAGCATTTT. This codes for CASSPSGGNQPQHF.